The 25 T cell receptor beta chains below all came from one sample that was sequenced in a study of shared clonotypes between healthy human individuals. The assay was immunoSEQ multiplex PCR, and TCRdb's table has in-frame clones only and misses some. The table includes millions of clones, approximately 94% detected once. As defined, naive CD8 cells were CD45RO-negative and positively selected for CCR7, with terminally differentiated effector memory CD45RA+ cells excluded. Source material: naive CD8+ T cells from PBMCs. The receptors here all came from a man between 18 and 35 years old in good health. Some clones in this sample may be carry-over from other donors' samples.

This clone occurred once. The rearrangement uses TRBV11-2 and TRBJ2-7; 7 bases line up with TRBD1. CDR3 length: 15 residues. The germline CDR1 and CDR2 sequences are SGHAT and FQNNGV. V lost 3 bases to trimming and J lost 6 bases; unmatched junction nucleotides: 11. Here the CDR3 reads CASSFIPQGVSEQYF. The CDR3 nucleotides are TGTGCCAGCAGCTTTATTCCTCAGGGGGTCTCCGAGCAGTACTTC.

The chain uses TRBV11-2 and TRBJ2-5; D is ambiguous. Trimming pared 3 bases from V and 4 bases from J, leaving 12 bases between. The CDR3 has 14 amino acids. Per germline, CDR1 SGHAT and CDR2 FQNNGV. The CDR3 DNA follows: TGTGCCAGCAGCTTTTTTGGGGAAACAGAGACCCAGTACTTC. Its protein is CASSFFGETETQYF. Together with reference TRBV11-2 and TRBJ2-5, the CDR3 gives the full variable domain: EAGVAQSPRYKIIEKRQSVAFWCNPISGHATLYWYQQILGQGPKLLIQFQNNGVVDDSQLPKDRFSAERLKGVDSTLKIQPAKLEDSAVYLCASSFFGETETQYFGPGTRLLVL.

The chain carries TRBV7-9 and TRBJ2-1; D unclear. V lost 4 bases, J lost 8 bases, and 15 bases lay in between. The CDR3 extends over 14 amino acids. Germline CDR1 is SEHNR and CDR2 is FQNEAQ (reference sequence). The CDR3 nucleotides read TGTGCCAGCAGCTCACCGGGCCCTTCGTATGAGCAGTTCTTC. This translates into CASSSPGPSYEQFF.

The rearrangement links TRBV4-2 to TRBJ2-2; the match to TRBD1 covers 7 bases. The CDR3 sequence is 16 residues long. V gave up 2 bases and J gave up 8 bases; unmatched junction bases: 11. Germline assignment: CDR1 LGHNA and CDR2 YNFKEQ. The CDR3 sequence is CASSQTLQGLGGELFF. In DNA form, the CDR3 reads TGTGCCAGCAGCCAAACCCTACAGGGGCTCGGGGGGGAGCTGTTTTTT.

This chain links TRBV7-7 with TRBJ2-7, with 7 bases fitting TRBD1. CDR3 length equals 13 residues. Germline CDR1 is SSHAT and CDR2 is FNYEAQ (reference sequence). V trimming: 2 bases; J trimming: 5 bases; junction bases outside the gene matches: 3. The CDR3 DNA reads as TGTGCCAGCAGCTTAAGACAGGGAGACGAGCAGTACTTC. It translates to CASSLRQGDEQYF.

This clone showed up just once. An end of the junction does not agree with germline; a read error may underlie this. The V and J genes are TRBV4-3 and TRBJ1-1; 7 bases align to TRBD1. Germline-derived CDR1 and CDR2 are LGHNA and YSLEER. The CDR3 covers 14 residues. CDR3 bases: TGCGCCAGCAGCCAACCTGGGGACAGTTTCAAGCTTTACTTT. This sequence encodes CASSQPGDSFKLYF.

This clone was counted once. The chain recombines TRBV28 with TRBJ1-5; D is uncertain. Trimming cost V 6 bases and J 0 bases, with 12 bases left between them. Germline assignment: CDR1 MDHEN and CDR2 SYDVKM. The CDR3 length is 15 residues. The CDR3 DNA reads TGTGCCAGCAGGCCGACGGTTAATAGCAATCAGCCCCAGCATTTT. The encoded protein is CASRPTVNSNQPQHF.

The rearrangement links TRBV7-2 to TRBJ1-4; D is unresolved. CDR1 and CDR2 (germline): SGHTA, FQGNSA. The V end lost 5 bases, the J end lost 8 bases, and 12 bases lay between the germline ends. The length of the CDR3 is 13 residues. The CDR3 sequence: CASSPQTREKLFF. CDR3 coding DNA: TGTGCCAGCAGCCCGCAAACTCGGGAAAAACTGTTTTTT.

Notes on this clone: This specimen includes other DNA sequences encoding the same CDR3. The J gene is TRBJ2-2, the V gene TRBV9; D is ambiguous. The CDR3 is 12 residues long. V lost 2 bases, J lost 5 bases, and 4 bases lay in between. Germline loops: CDR1 SGDLS, CDR2 YYNGEE. In DNA form, the CDR3 reads TGTGCCAGCAGCGTGTCTACCGGGGAGCTGTTTTTT. Protein sequence: CASSVSTGELFF.

CDR3 loop: CASSFSGGRGYTF. In DNA, the CDR3 is TGTGCCAGCAGCTTCTCGGGAGGTAGGGGCTACACCTTC. This chain joins TRBV11-2 and TRBJ1-2; D remains ambiguous. The CDR3 consists of 13 residues. Germline assignment: CDR1 SGHAT and CDR2 FQNNGV. V was cut by 3 bases and J by 8 bases, with 13 bases left in between.

The chain joins TRBV7-9 to TRBJ2-2; D not resolved. The V and J ends lost 1 base and 0 bases respectively, with 12 bases between them. Per the germline V gene, CDR1 is SEHNR and CDR2 is FQNEAQ (reference sequence). The CDR3 runs to 17 residues. The CDR3 here is CASSLEPRTSNTGELFF. CDR3 DNA: TGTGCCAGCAGCTTAGAACCCAGGACCTCGAACACCGGGGAGCTGTTTTTT. The complete variable domain, with remaining parts taken from reference TRBV7-9 and TRBJ2-2, reads DTGVSQNPRHKITKRGQNVTFRCDPISEHNRLYWYRQTLGQGPEFLTYFQNEAQLEKSRLLSDRFSAERPKGSFSTLEIQRTEQGDSAMYLCASSLEPRTSNTGELFFGEGSRLTVL.

This chain's CDR3 is CASSQSGGDQDQPQHF. CDR3 in DNA: TGCGCCAGCAGTCAATCGGGGGGAGACCAGGATCAGCCCCAGCATTTT. The V and J genes are TRBV23-1 and TRBJ1-5; D is perhaps TRBD1 (5 bases). TRBV23-1 is placed among ORFs of uncertain function. Deletions cut 0 bases from V and 5 bases from J, with 14 bases between. The CDR3 length is 16 residues.

The J gene is TRBJ2-7, the V gene TRBV10-3, with TRBD1 identical over 8 bases. There are 14 residues in the CDR3. The V segment lost 7 bases and the J segment 5 bases; nucleotides outside the gene matches: 10. Germline CDR1 is ENHRY and CDR2 is SYGVKD. The CDR3 DNA reads TGTGCCATCACCAGGGGGCGCGGTGGCGACGAGCAGTACTTC. Protein: CAITRGRGGDEQYF.

The gene calls are TRBV4-2 and TRBJ2-1; 11 positions match TRBD2. Germline CDR1 reads LGHNA; CDR2 reads YNFKEQ. J gave up 6 bases and V 3 bases, and 4 bases lay outside the gene matches. The CDR3 totals 15 residues. CDR3 bases: TGTGCCAGCAGCCACGGGACTAGCGGTTCCAATGAGCAGTTCTTC. This translates into CASSHGTSGSNEQFF.

The chain uses TRBV27 and TRBJ1-1, with 7 bases that match TRBD1. The V gene end was trimmed by 6 bases and the J gene end by 5 bases; junction bases not matched to a gene: 6. The CDR3 runs to 13 residues. Germline CDR1 reads MNHEY; CDR2 reads SMNVEV (reference sequence). The DNA for the CDR3 is TGTGCCAGCAGACAGGGGAAAGGGACTGAAGCTTTCTTT. It encodes CASRQGKGTEAFF.

The rearrangement joins TRBV4-3 to TRBJ1-1; no reliable D call. This CDR3 has 16 amino acids. V was cut by 3 bases and J by 1 base, with 15 bases left in between. Germline V gives CDR1 LGHNA, CDR2 YSLEER. CDR3 DNA sequence: TGCGCCAGCAGCCATGGGTCGCAGTTTCCGAACACTGAAGCTTTCTTT. Its protein product is CASSHGSQFPNTEAFF.

The rearrangement links TRBV7-8 to TRBJ2-3, with TRBD2 identical over 9 bases. Germline CDR1 SGHVS, CDR2 FQNEAQ. This CDR3 has 16 amino acids. J gave up 0 bases and V 1 base, and 2 bases lay outside the gene matches. The CDR3 here is CASSLVLAGSTDTQYF. In DNA form, the CDR3 reads TGTGCCAGCAGCTTAGTCCTAGCGGGAAGCACAGATACGCAGTATTTT.

The V and J genes are TRBV27 and TRBJ1-1; 9 bases fit TRBD1. The V gene's germline CDR1 is MNHEY and CDR2 SMNVEV (reference sequence). CDR3 length: 15 amino acids. Trimming took 8 bases from V and 5 from J; bases not matched to a gene: 12. CDR3 nucleotide sequence: TGTGCCAGCTCTATAGGACAGGGGTATGGAACTGAAGCTTTCTTT. Its protein is CASSIGQGYGTEAFF.

The sample holds one count of this clone. The chain combines TRBV7-8 with TRBJ1-1, with unresolved D. This CDR3 has 12 amino acids. V was pared by 0 bases and J by 6 bases, with 5 bases between. The germline V gene encodes CDR1 SGHVS and CDR2 FQNEAQ. The CDR3 DNA reads TGTGCCAGCAGCTTAGCACCCCCTGAAGCTTTCTTT. It translates to CASSLAPPEAFF.

The genes are TRBV6-1 and TRBJ1-2; 7 positions agree with TRBD1. The germline gives CDR1 MNHNS, CDR2 SASEGT. V dropped 4 bases and J dropped 0; count of bases not matched to a gene: 5. CDR3 length: 15 amino acids. The CDR3 protein is CASSATGEANYGYTF. Here the CDR3 DNA reads TGTGCCAGCAGTGCTACAGGGGAGGCTAACTATGGCTACACCTTC.

The V and J genes are TRBV6-5 and TRBJ1-2; D uncertain. Trimming removed 6 bases from V and 4 bases from J, with 12 bases in between. The CDR3 runs 13 residues. Germline CDR1 and CDR2: MNHEY and SVGAGI. The CDR3 DNA reads TGTGCCAGCAGGCGGACTGGAGGCTATGGCTACACCTTC. Its translation: CASRRTGGYGYTF.

The gene calls are TRBV5-8 and TRBJ1-2; tentatively, D is TRBD1 (6 bases). Germline CDR1 SGHTS, CDR2 YDEGEE. V was shortened by 1 base and J by 8 bases, with 9 bases between the two germline ends. The CDR3 is made up of 12 amino acids. The CDR3 DNA reads TGTGCCAGCAGCTTGATGGGGGGCGGCTACACCTTC. Its translation is CASSLMGGGYTF.

The V gene is TRBV27, the J gene TRBJ2-7; TRBD2 matches at 10 bases. This CDR3 is built from 14 residues. The ends lost 5 bases at V and 2 bases at J; junction bases unmatched: 3. Germline V gives CDR1 MNHEY, CDR2 SMNVEV (reference sequence). The CDR3 sequence is CASSTGTSAYEQYF. The CDR3 DNA reads TGTGCCAGCAGTACCGGGACTAGCGCCTACGAGCAGTACTTC.

The chain is built from TRBV11-2 and TRBJ2-7; the D call may be TRBD1 or TRBD2 (5 bases each). This CDR3 has 15 amino acids. V lost 1 base, J lost 5 bases, and 15 bases lay in between. Germline V gene sequence: CDR1 SGHAT, CDR2 FQNNGV. The CDR3 sequence: CASSLGGPPINEQYF. In DNA, the CDR3 is TGTGCCAGCAGCTTAGGGGGACCCCCGATAAACGAGCAGTACTTC.

The chain joins TRBV28 to TRBJ2-7, with 9 bases matching TRBD2. Germline CDR1 reads MDHEN; CDR2 reads SYDVKM. V shed 11 bases, J shed 3 bases, and the junction held 23 bases outside the gene matches. The CDR3 contains 18 residues. The CDR3 sequence: CAFFQGQRLAGANYEQYF. Written as DNA, the CDR3 is TGTGCCTTTTTCCAGGGACAGCGCTTAGCGGGAGCTAACTACGAGCAGTACTTC.